Each of the 11 T cell receptor beta chains below was sequenced from the same sample in a study of cytomegalovirus exposure and HLA in healthy donors. PCR amplification relied on 60 Vbeta primers (plus 13 Jbeta primers). Measured with immunoSEQ multiplex PCR; TCRdb has only the in-frame clones, and not every one. The sample shows approximately 190,000 clones, 65% to 85% of them seen only once. The sample consisted of PBMCs. Every receptor here comes from a young woman in good health and CMV-seropositive.

The chain combines TRBV2 with TRBJ1-1, with D unresolved. In germline, CDR1 is SNHLY, CDR2 FYNNEI. Trimming stripped 8 bases from V and 6 bases from J, with 22 bases between. The CDR3 covers 15 residues. The chain's CDR3 is CASGKEGTFSPEAFF. CDR3 sequence (DNA): TGTGCCAGCGGAAAGGAGGGCACATTCTCCCCTGAAGCTTTCTTT. Based on the CDR3 plus reference TRBV2 and TRBJ1-1, the full variable domain is EPEVTQTPSHQVTQMGQEVILRCVPISNHLYFYWYRQILGQKVEFLVSFYNNEISEKSEIFDDQFSVERPDGSNFTLKIRSTKLEDSAMYFCASGKEGTFSPEAFFGQGTRLTVV.

The V gene is TRBV4-2, the J gene TRBJ1-1; no clear D. With 4 bases removed from V and 1 base from J, the gap between germline ends came to 16 bases. Germline loops: CDR1 LGHNA, CDR2 YNFKEQ. This CDR3 is built from 16 residues. The CDR3 is CASSPPGRRTNTEAFF. CDR3 sequence (DNA): TGTGCCAGCAGCCCCCCCGGGAGGAGGACGAACACTGAAGCTTTCTTT.

J is TRBJ1-2 and V is TRBV19, with 7 bases that match TRBD1. The CDR3 is made up of 16 amino acids. Per the germline V gene, CDR1 is LNHDA and CDR2 is SQIVND (reference sequence). The junction had 7 bases not matched to a gene; V was cut back by 3 bases and J by 0 bases. CDR3 sequence (DNA): TGTGCCAGTAGTATCGCCAGGGGGGCAACTAACTATGGCTACACCTTC. Residues: CASSIARGATNYGYTF.

The chain recombines TRBV7-2 with TRBJ2-5; 7 nucleotides align to TRBD2. The junction had 2 bases not matched to a gene; V was cut back by 5 bases and J by 2 bases. The CDR3 loop spans 13 amino acids. CDR1 SGHTA and CDR2 FQGNSA come from the germline V gene. CDR3 residues: CASSRDYQETQYF. Written as DNA, the CDR3 is TGTGCCAGCAGCCGGGACTATCAAGAGACCCAGTACTTC.

The J gene is TRBJ2-3, the V gene TRBV7-9, with TRBD2 identical over 7 bases. The CDR3 runs to 17 residues. The germline V gene has CDR1 SEHNR and CDR2 FQNEAQ (reference sequence). J lost 1 base, V lost 6 bases, and 13 bases had no gene match. The CDR3 loop reads CASSDAGLLGGTDTQYF. The CDR3 DNA reads TGTGCCAGCAGTGATGCGGGACTACTAGGGGGCACAGATACGCAGTATTTT.

V and J are TRBV4-2 and TRBJ1-2; no clear D gene. V was cut by 4 bases and J by 4 bases, with 16 bases left in between. Germline-derived CDR1 and CDR2 are LGHNA and YNFKEQ. The CDR3 is made up of 15 amino acids. CDR3 protein: CASSLGRVKLYGYTF. CDR3 sequence (DNA): TGTGCCAGCAGCCTAGGCCGGGTAAAACTCTATGGCTACACCTTC.

The V and J genes are TRBV19 and TRBJ2-7; 10 nucleotides match TRBD1. After removal of 6 bases from V and 5 bases from J, the junction contained 1 base not matched to a gene. This CDR3 comprises 12 residues. The germline gives CDR1 LNHDA, CDR2 SQIVND (reference sequence). As DNA, the CDR3 is TGTGCCAGTAGCGGACAGGGGGACGAGCAGTACTTC. Amino acids: CASSGQGDEQYF.

This chain joins TRBV29-1 and TRBJ2-7; perhaps TRBD1 as D (5 bases). Germline V CDR1 and CDR2: SQVTM, ANQGSEA. V lost 5 bases to trimming and J lost 4 bases, with 15 bases between them. The CDR3 contains 13 residues. CDR3 in amino acids: CSVITGRGYEQYF. The CDR3 bases are TGCAGCGTTATAACAGGAAGGGGTTACGAGCAGTACTTC.

This chain connects TRBV2 to TRBJ2-1; 8 nucleotides agree with TRBD1. CDR3 length: 13 amino acids. J was trimmed by 9 bases and V by 7 bases; bases with no gene match: 8. Per germline, CDR1 SNHLY and CDR2 FYNNEI. The CDR3 sequence: CASNRDRSGEQFF. The CDR3 DNA reads TGTGCCAGCAACCGGGACAGGAGCGGTGAGCAGTTCTTC.

V usage is TRBV6-5 and J usage is TRBJ1-6, with 7 bases aligning to TRBD1. The CDR3 length is 13 residues. The germline V gene has CDR1 MNHEY and CDR2 SVGAGI. J lost 7 bases, V lost 5 bases, and 2 bases had no gene match. In nucleotides, the CDR3 is TGTGCCAGCAGTAACAGGGGAAATTCACCCCTCCACTTT. It yields the protein CASSNRGNSPLHF.

This clone was seen a handful of times. This sequence joins TRBV19 and TRBJ1-6; possibly TRBD1 for D (6 bases). The CDR3 sequence is 16 residues long. Germline V lookup: CDR1 LNHDA, CDR2 SQIVND (reference sequence). The V and J ends lost 5 bases and 6 bases respectively, with 17 bases between them. The CDR3 spells CASSGYPRGLNSPLHF. As DNA, the CDR3 is TGTGCCAGTAGTGGTTACCCCAGGGGCCTTAATTCACCCCTCCACTTT.